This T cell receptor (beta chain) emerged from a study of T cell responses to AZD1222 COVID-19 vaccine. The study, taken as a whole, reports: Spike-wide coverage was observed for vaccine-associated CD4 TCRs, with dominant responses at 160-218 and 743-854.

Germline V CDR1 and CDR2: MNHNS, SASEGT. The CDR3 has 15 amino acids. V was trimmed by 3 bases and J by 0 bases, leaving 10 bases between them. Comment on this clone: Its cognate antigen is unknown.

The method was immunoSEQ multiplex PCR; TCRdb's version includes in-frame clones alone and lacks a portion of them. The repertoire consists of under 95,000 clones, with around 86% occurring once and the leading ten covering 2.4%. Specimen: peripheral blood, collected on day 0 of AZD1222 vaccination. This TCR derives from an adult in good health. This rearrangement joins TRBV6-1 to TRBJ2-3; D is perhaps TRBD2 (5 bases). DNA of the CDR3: TGTGCCAGCAGTGAGCGCGGGCATAGCACAGATACGCAGTATTTT. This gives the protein CASSERGHSTDTQYF.